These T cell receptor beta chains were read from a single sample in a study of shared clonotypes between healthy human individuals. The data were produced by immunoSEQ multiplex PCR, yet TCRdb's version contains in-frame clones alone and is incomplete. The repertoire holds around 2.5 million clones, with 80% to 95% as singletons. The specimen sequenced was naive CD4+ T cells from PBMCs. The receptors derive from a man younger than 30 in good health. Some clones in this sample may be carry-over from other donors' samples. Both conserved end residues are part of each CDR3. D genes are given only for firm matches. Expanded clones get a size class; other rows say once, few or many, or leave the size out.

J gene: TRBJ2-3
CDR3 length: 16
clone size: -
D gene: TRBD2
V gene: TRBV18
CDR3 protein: CASSPSLAGVSDTQYF
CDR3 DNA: TGTGCCAGCTCACCCTCACTAGCGGGAGTCTCAGATACGCAGTATTTT

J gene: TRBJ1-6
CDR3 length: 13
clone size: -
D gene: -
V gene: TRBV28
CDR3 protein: CASSLTGNSPLHF
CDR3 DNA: TGTGCCAGCAGTCTAACAGGGAATTCACCCCTCCACTTT

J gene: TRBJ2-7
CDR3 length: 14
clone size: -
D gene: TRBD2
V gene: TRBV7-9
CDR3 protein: CASSRTSGNYEQYF
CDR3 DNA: TGTGCCAGCAGCCGGACTAGCGGGAACTACGAGCAGTACTTC

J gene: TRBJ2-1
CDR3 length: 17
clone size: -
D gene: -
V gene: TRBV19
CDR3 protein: CASSKSGGLPSYNEQFF
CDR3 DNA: TGTGCCAGTAGTAAGTCCGGGGGACTTCCCTCGTACAATGAGCAGTTCTTC

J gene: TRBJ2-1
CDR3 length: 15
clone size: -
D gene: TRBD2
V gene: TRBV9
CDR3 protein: CASSVSSGKVSQQFF
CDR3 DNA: TGTGCCAGCAGCGTATCTAGCGGGAAAGTCTCTCAGCAGTTCTTC

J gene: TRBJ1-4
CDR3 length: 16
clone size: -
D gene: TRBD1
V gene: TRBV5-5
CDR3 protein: CASSGGTGFESEKLFF
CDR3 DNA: TGTGCCAGCAGCGGGGGGACAGGGTTTGAGAGTGAAAAACTGTTTTTT

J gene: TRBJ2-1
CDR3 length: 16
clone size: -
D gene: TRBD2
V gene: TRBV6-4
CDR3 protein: CASSPRLERDYHEQFF
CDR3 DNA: TGTGCCAGCAGCCCCCGGTTGGAGCGGGATTATCATGAGCAGTTCTTC

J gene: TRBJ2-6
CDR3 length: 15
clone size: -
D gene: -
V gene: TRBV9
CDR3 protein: CASSGRESGANVLTF
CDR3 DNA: TGTGCCAGCAGCGGCAGGGAAAGTGGGGCCAACGTCCTGACTTTC

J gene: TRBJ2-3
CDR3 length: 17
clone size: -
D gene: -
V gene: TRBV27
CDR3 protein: CASTSAGRQFFTDTQYF
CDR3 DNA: TGTGCCAGCACCTCCGCAGGAAGACAGTTCTTCACAGATACGCAGTATTTT

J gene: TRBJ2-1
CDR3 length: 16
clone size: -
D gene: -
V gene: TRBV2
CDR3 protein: CASRPNPVSSYNEQFF
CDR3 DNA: TGTGCCAGCAGGCCGAATCCAGTGAGCTCCTACAATGAGCAGTTCTTC

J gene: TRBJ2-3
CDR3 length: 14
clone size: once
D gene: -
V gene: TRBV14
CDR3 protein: CASSQLLITDTQYF
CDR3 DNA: TGTGCCAGCAGCCAACTACTAATCACAGATACGCAGTATTTT

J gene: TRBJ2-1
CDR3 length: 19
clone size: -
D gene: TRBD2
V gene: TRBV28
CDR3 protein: CASSGITSDWREYGDEQFF
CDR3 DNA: TGTGCCAGCAGTGGAATTACCTCGGATTGGCGGGAGTATGGCGATGAGCAGTTCTTC

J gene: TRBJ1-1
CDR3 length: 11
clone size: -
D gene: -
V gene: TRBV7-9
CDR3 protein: CASSLGTEAFF
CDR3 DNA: TGTGCCAGCAGCTTAGGTACTGAAGCTTTCTTT

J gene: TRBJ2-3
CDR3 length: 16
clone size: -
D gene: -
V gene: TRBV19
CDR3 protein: CASSIAGEVGFDTQYF
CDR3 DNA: TGTGCCAGTAGTATTGCAGGCGAAGTCGGTTTCGATACGCAGTATTTT

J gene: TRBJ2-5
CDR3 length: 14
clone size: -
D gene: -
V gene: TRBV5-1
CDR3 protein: CASSFQGLGETQYF
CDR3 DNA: TGCGCCAGCAGCTTCCAGGGTTTGGGAGAGACCCAGTACTTC

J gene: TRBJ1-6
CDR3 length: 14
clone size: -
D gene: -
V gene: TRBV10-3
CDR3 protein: CAIRRSSYNSPLHF
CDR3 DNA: TGTGCCATCCGGCGGAGCTCCTATAATTCACCCCTCCACTTT

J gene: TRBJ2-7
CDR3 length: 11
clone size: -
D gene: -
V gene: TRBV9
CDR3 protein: CASSSRDEQYF
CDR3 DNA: TGTGCCAGCAGCTCCCGCGACGAGCAGTACTTC

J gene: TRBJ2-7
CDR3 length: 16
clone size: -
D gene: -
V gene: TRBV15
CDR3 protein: CATSRELGGAPVEQYF
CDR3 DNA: TGTGCCACCAGCAGAGAATTGGGGGGCGCCCCGGTTGAGCAGTACTTC

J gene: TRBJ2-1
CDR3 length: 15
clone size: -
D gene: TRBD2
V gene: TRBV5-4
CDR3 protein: CASSLDGGRANEQFF
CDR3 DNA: TGTGCCAGCAGCTTGGATGGCGGGAGGGCCAATGAGCAGTTCTTC

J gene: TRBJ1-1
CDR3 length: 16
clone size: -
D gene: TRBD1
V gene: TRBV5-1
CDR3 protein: CASSLGMTGVDTEAFF
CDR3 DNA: TGCGCCAGCAGCTTGGGGATGACAGGGGTGGACACTGAAGCTTTCTTT

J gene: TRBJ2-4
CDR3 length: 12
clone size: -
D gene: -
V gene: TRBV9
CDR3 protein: CASSGSGNIQYF
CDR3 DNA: TGTGCCAGCAGCGGGTCTGGGAACATTCAGTACTTC

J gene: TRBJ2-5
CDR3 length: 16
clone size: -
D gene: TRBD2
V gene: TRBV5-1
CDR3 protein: CASSFSSGSGEETQYF
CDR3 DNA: TGCGCCAGCAGCTTTTCTAGCGGGAGTGGGGAAGAGACCCAGTACTTC

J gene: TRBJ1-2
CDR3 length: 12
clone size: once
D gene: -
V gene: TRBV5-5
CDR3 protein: CASSTSVYGYTF
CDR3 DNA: TGTGCCAGCAGCACGTCCGTCTATGGCTACACCTTC

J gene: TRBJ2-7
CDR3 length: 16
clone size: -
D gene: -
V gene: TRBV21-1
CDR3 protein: CASSPTGLAGPYEQYF
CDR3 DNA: TGTGCCAGCAGCCCCACGGGGCTAGCGGGGCCGTACGAGCAGTACTTC

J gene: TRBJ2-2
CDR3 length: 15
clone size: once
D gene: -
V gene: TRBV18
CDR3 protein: CASSPLQGNTGELFF
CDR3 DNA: TGTGCCAGCTCACCACTCCAGGGGAACACCGGGGAGCTGTTTTTT

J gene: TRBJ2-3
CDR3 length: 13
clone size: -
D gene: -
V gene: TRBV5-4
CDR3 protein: CASSFPTTDTQYF
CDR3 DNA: TGTGCCAGCAGCTTTCCGACCACAGATACGCAGTATTTT

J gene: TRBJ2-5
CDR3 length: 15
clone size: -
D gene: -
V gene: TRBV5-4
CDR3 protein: CASSLAGAEGETQYF
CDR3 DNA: TGTGCCAGCAGCTTGGCAGGGGCGGAGGGGGAGACCCAGTACTTC

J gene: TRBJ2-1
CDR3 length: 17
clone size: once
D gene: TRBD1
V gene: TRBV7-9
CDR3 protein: CASSLAGTAVSYNEQFF
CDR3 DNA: TGTGCCAGCAGCTTAGCCGGGACAGCAGTTTCCTACAATGAGCAGTTCTTC

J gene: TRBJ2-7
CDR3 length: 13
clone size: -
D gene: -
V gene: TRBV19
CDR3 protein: CATLGFGDYEQYF
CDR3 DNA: TGTGCCACCCTGGGATTTGGCGATTACGAGCAGTACTTC

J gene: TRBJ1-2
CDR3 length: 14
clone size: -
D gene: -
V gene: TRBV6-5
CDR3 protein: CASSRQKSPYGYTF
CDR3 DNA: TGTGCCAGCAGCCGACAGAAGAGCCCCTATGGCTACACCTTC

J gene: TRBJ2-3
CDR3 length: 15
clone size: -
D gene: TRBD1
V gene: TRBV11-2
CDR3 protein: CASSPRDRGPDTQYF
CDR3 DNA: TGTGCCAGCAGCCCCCGGGACAGGGGACCAGATACGCAGTATTTT

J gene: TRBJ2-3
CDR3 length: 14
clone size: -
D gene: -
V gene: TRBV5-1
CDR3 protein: CASATSRYTDTQYF
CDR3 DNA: TGCGCCAGCGCTACTAGCCGATACACAGATACGCAGTATTTT

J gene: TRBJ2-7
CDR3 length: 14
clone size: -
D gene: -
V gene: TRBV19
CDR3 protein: CASTLGERGYEQYF
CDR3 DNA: TGTGCCAGTACGCTTGGGGAGAGAGGCTACGAGCAGTACTTC

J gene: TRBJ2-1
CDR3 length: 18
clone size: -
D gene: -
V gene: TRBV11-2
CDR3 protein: CASSLDWGTPSSYNEQFF
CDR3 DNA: TGTGCCAGCAGCTTAGATTGGGGGACTCCAAGCTCCTACAATGAGCAGTTCTTC

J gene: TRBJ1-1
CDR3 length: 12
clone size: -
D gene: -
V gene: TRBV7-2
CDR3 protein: CASSLGRGIPFF
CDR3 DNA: TGTGCCAGCAGCTTAGGGAGGGGGATACCTTTCTTT

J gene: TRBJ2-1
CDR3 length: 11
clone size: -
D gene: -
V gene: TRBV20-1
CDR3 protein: CSARGSGEQFF
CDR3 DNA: TGCAGTGCTAGGGGGTCGGGTGAGCAGTTCTTC

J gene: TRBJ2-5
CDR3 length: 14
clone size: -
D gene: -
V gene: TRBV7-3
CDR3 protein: CASSYSGRQETQYF
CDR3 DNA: TGTGCCAGCAGCTATTCCGGCAGGCAAGAGACCCAGTACTTC

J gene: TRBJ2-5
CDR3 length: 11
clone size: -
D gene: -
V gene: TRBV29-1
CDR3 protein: CSGGRAETQYF
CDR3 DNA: TGCAGCGGGGGGCGGGCAGAGACCCAGTACTTC

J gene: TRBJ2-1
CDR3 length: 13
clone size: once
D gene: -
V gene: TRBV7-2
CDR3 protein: CASSLSDYNEQFF
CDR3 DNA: TGTGCCAGCAGCTTGTCAGACTACAATGAGCAGTTCTTC

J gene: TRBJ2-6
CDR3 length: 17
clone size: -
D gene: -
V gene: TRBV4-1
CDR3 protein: CASSQDLGGSGANVLTF
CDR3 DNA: TGCGCCAGCAGCCAAGATCTGGGTGGCTCTGGGGCCAACGTCCTGACTTTC

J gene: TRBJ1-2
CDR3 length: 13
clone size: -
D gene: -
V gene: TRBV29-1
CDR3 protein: CSVGGDERHGYTF
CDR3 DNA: TGCAGCGTTGGGGGGGACGAAAGGCATGGCTACACCTTC

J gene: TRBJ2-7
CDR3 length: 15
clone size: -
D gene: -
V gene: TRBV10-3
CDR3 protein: CAISESTVRTYEQYF
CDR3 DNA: TGTGCCATCAGTGAGTCGACAGTAAGAACCTACGAGCAGTACTTC

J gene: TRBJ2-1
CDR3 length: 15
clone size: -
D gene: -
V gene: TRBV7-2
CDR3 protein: CASSLYFGSYNEQFF
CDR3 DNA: TGTGCCAGCAGCTTATATTTCGGATCCTACAATGAGCAGTTCTTC

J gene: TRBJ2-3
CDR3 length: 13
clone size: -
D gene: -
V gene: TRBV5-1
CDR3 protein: CASSSTGREVTNF
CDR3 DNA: TGCGCCAGCAGCTCGACAGGGAGGGAGGTGACGAATTTT

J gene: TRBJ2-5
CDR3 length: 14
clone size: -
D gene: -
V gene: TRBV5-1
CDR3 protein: CASSSGIHQETQYF
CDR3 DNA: TGCGCCAGCAGCTCCGGGATCCATCAAGAGACCCAGTACTTC

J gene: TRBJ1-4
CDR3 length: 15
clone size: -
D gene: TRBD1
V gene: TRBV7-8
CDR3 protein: CASSSRGQGNEKLFF
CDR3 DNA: TGTGCCAGCAGCTCGAGAGGACAGGGAAATGAAAAACTGTTTTTT

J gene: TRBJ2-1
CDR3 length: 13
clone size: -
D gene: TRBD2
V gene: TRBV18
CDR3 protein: CASSLRDYTEQFF
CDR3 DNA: TGTGCCAGCTCACTCCGGGACTATACCGAGCAGTTCTTC

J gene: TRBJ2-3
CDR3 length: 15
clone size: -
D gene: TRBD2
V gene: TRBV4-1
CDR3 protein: CASSHPPGGQDTQYF
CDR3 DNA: TGCGCCAGCAGCCACCCTCCGGGAGGGCAAGATACGCAGTATTTT

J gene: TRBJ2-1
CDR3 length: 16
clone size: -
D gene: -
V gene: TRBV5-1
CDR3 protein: CASSLPSQGIYNEQFF
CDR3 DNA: TGCGCCAGCAGCTTGCCGTCCCAGGGTATATACAATGAGCAGTTCTTC

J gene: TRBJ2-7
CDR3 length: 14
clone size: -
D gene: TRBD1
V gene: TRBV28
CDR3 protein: CASSRSGQGTGGYF
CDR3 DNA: TGTGCCAGCAGTCGATCGGGACAGGGGACCGGTGGGTACTTC

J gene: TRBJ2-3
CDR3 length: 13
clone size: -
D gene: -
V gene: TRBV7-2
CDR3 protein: CASTPVLTDTQYF
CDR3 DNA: TGTGCCAGCACCCCGGTGCTCACAGATACGCAGTATTTT

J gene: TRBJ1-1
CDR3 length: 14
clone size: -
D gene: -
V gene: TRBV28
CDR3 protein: CASSSSGLNTEAFF
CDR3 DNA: TGTGCCAGCAGTTCGTCCGGTTTGAACACTGAAGCTTTCTTT

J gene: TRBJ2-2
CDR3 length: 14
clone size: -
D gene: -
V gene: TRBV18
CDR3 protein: CASSPTTATGELFF
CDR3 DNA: TGTGCCAGCTCACCGACGACAGCCACCGGGGAGTTGTTTTTT

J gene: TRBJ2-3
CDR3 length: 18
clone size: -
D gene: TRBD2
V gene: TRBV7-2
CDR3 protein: CASSLFTWSGGRADTQYF
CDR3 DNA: TGTGCCAGCAGCTTATTCACGTGGAGCGGGGGAAGGGCAGATACGCAGTATTTT

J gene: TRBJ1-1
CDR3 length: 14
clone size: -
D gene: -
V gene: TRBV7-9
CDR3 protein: CASSADRWNTEAFF
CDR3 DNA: TGTGCCAGCAGCGCCGACAGGTGGAACACTGAAGCTTTCTTT

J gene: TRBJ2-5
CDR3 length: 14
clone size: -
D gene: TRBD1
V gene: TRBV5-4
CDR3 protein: CASSLQGAQETQYF
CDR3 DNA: TGTGCCAGCAGCTTGCAGGGGGCCCAAGAGACCCAGTACTTC

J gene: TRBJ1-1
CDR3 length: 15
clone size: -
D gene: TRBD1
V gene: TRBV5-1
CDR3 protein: CASSLGQGPLWGAFF
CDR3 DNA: TGCGCCAGCAGCTTAGGACAGGGGCCCTTATGGGGGGCTTTCTTT

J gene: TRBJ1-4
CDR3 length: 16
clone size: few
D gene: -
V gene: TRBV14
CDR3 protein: CASSQDEGVANEKLFF
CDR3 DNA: TGTGCCAGCAGCCAAGACGAGGGGGTCGCTAATGAAAAACTGTTTTTT